The 5 T cell receptor beta chains in this list originate from one sample, sequenced in a study of identical twins (dated by TCRdb to between 2015 and 2016). Library prep was done by 5' RACE. Sequencing was performed on an Illumina HiSeq 2000. Through fastp at Q25 and MiXCR, TCRdb rebuilt clones from the public reads, retaining in-frame beta chains. Rows with one shared CDR3 protein collapse into an entry with the most common genes and DNA. Recorded for this sample are 500,000 to 600,000 distinct CDR3 sequences; less than 25% of them occurred a single time. Of the sample, approximately 0.95% is held by the ten largest clones. This same sample was also taken into another study, of T cells expressing NK-cell markers.

Specimen: CD4+ T cells sorted from blood. The receptors here all came from a woman aged 18-35 years in good health.

In its sample, this clonotype was seen many times. This chain links TRBV12-3 or TRBV12-4 with TRBJ2-7, with TRBD1 as a possible D gene (5 bases). Between the trimmed V and J ends, which lost 5 bases and 6 bases, there was a span of 11 bases. The CDR3 runs to 12 residues. CDR3 in amino acids: CASSVQGFEQYF. As DNA, the CDR3 is TGTGCCAGCAGTGTCCAGGGATTCGAGCAGTACTTC.

This clonotype was seen more than once but under ten times. This chain links TRBV20-1 with TRBJ1-5, with D possibly matching TRBD1 (5 bases). This CDR3 contains 13 residues. Germline CDR1 and CDR2: DFQATT and SNEGSKA (reference sequence). V was pared by 6 bases and J by 3 bases, with 12 bases between. The CDR3: CSASRDDNQPQHF. As DNA, the CDR3 is TGCAGTGCGTCCAGGGACGACAATCAGCCCCAGCATTTT.

This clonotype has just one count. This chain uses TRBV11-1 with TRBJ2-6; D is perhaps TRBD1 (6 bases). The ends were cut back, 5 bases at V and 0 bases at J, with 23 bases in the middle. Per germline, CDR1 SGHAT and CDR2 FQDESV (reference sequence). This CDR3 has 20 residues. The CDR3 loop is CASSPGRTGTPFSGANVLTF. CDR3 sequence (DNA): TGTGCCAGCAGCCCAGGGAGAACCGGGACACCCTTCTCTGGGGCCAACGTCCTGACTTTC.

The chain employs TRBV4-3 and TRBJ1-2, with D maybe TRBD1 (5 bases). CDR3 size: 16 residues. From germline, CDR1 is LGHNA and CDR2 YSLEER. V was cut by 4 bases and J by 0 bases, with 15 bases left in between. The CDR3 protein is CASSPGGLMSNYGYTF. CDR3 nucleotides: TGCGCCAGCAGCCCGGGGGGACTGATGTCTAACTATGGCTACACCTTC.

This clonotype was observed at least ten times. The chain links TRBV29-1 to TRBJ2-7, with D perhaps being TRBD1 or TRBD2 (5 bases each). This CDR3 is built from 12 residues. Per germline, CDR1 SQVTM and CDR2 ANQGSEA. With 4 bases removed from V and 6 bases from J, the gap between germline ends came to 13 bases. CDR3 residues: CSVAGTQREQYF. In DNA form, the CDR3 reads TGCAGCGTTGCTGGGACCCAGCGCGAGCAGTACTTC.